These 22 T cell receptor beta chains were sequenced from one sample in a study of cytomegalovirus exposure and HLA in healthy donors (dated by TCRdb to about 2017). Libraries were constructed by the immunoSEQ multiplex PCR assay. For the multiplex PCR, a mixture combining 60 forward primers for TCR Vbeta segments and 13 reverse primers for TCR Jbeta segments was used. TCRdb provides this immuneACCESS table in a form limited to in-frame rearrangements. Some clones are lacking; in checked studies, under half of them reflect an unresolved V gene, and why the rest are absent is not known. The table for this sample lists some 150,000 clones; about 85% of them were counted only once. The biggest ten clones account for more than 2% of the sample. The specimen was PBMCs. These receptors were obtained from a boy aged 2 to 9 in good health and CMV-seronegative.

The rearrangement links TRBV5-8 to TRBJ2-3; D possibly corresponds to TRBD2 (7 bases). The V end was cut by 0 bases, the J end by 3 bases, with 17 bases between. This CDR3 contains 17 residues. The germline V gene has CDR1 SGHTS and CDR2 YDEGEE. The CDR3 DNA follows: TGTGCCAGCAGCTTGGCGGGGGGCTGGGAACCAACAGATACGCAGTATTTT. This encodes CASSLAGGWEPTDTQYF.

This sequence joins TRBV9 and TRBJ2-2; 7 nucleotides align to TRBD1. V lost 5 bases, J lost 3 bases, and 19 bases stayed unmatched. The CDR3 has 19 amino acids. Per germline, CDR1 SGDLS and CDR2 YYNGEE. The CDR3 DNA reads TGTGCCAGCAGTTCAGACAGGGTAACTCGAACGGCGGACACCGGGGAGCTGTTTTTT. Residues: CASSSDRVTRTADTGELFF.

This clone is a singleton in its sample. The rearrangement joins TRBV19 to TRBJ2-3; 9 bases fit TRBD1. The CDR3 spans 13 residues. V lost 5 bases, J lost 14 bases, and 11 bases stayed unmatched. CDR1 and CDR2 (germline): LNHDA, SQIVND (reference sequence). The CDR3 sequence: CASSRGGQGAGYF. DNA of the CDR3: TGTGCCAGTAGTCGTGGGGGACAGGGTGCTGGGTATTTT.

This clone was detected only once. The chain recombines TRBV9 with TRBJ2-5; no reliable D call. CDR3 size: 14 residues. The V and J ends lost 4 bases and 3 bases respectively, with 13 bases between them. The germline V gene encodes CDR1 SGDLS and CDR2 YYNGEE. CDR3 coding DNA: TGTGCCAGCAGCCAAACAAGTCTTGAAGAGACCCAGTACTTC. It is translated as CASSQTSLEETQYF.

The chain links TRBV25-1 to TRBJ2-5, with 8 positions matching TRBD2. Germline V gene sequence: CDR1 MGHDK, CDR2 SYGVNS. The CDR3 has 15 residues. V lost 7 bases to trimming and J lost 2 bases; unmatched junction nucleotides: 9. In nucleotides, the CDR3 is TGTGCCAGCATCCCTGCCAGCGGGGGACAAGAGACCCAGTACTTC. Its protein is CASIPASGGQETQYF. Using reference TRBV25-1 and TRBJ2-5 for the parts outside the CDR3, the full variable domain is EADIYQTPRYLVIGTGKKITLECSQTMGHDKMYWYQQDPGMELHLIHYSYGVNSTEKGDLSSESTVSRIRTEHFPLTLESARPSHTSQYLCASIPASGGQETQYFGPGTRLLVL.

The rearrangement links TRBV4-1 to TRBJ2-3; 10 positions match TRBD2. Germline CDR1 reads MGHRA; CDR2 reads YSYEKL. The CDR3 extends over 17 amino acids. Losses at the gene ends were 0 bases for V and 3 bases for J; bases not matched to a gene: 6. The CDR3 DNA reads as TGCGCCAGCAGCCAAGATAGCGGGGGGATACGTACAGATACGCAGTATTTT. This encodes CASSQDSGGIRTDTQYF.

The gene calls are TRBV11-2 and TRBJ1-3; D unresolved. V was clipped by 0 bases and J by 2 bases, with 11 bases between them. Germline values: CDR1 SGHAT, CDR2 FQNNGV. CDR3 length: 16 residues. The CDR3 protein is CASSLDRESTGNTIYF. The CDR3 nucleotides read TGTGCCAGCAGCTTAGACCGGGAAAGCACTGGAAACACCATATATTTT.

V gene TRBV5-8 combines with J gene TRBJ1-6; D uncertain. The CDR3 is 13 residues long. The germline CDR1 and CDR2 sequences are SGHTS and YDEGEE. V lost 5 bases to trimming and J lost 7 bases, with 10 bases between them. The CDR3 reads CASRPSGNSPLHF. CDR3 nucleotides: TGTGCCAGCAGACCATCGGGGAATTCACCCCTCCACTTT.

The V gene is TRBV4-1, the J gene TRBJ1-6; TRBD1 matches at 8 bases. Germline V lookup: CDR1 MGHRA, CDR2 YSYEKL. The CDR3 extends over 19 amino acids. Trimming cost V 4 bases and J 11 bases; bases outside gene matches: 22. CDR3 sequence (DNA): TGCGCCAGCAGCCCCCGTGATTGGGGACAGGACAGGAGGGGTCCACCCCTCCACTTT. Protein sequence: CASSPRDWGQDRRGPPLHF.

The rearrangement links TRBV27 to TRBJ1-5; D is possibly TRBD1 (6 bases). Looked up from germline, CDR1 is MNHEY and CDR2 is SMNVEV (reference sequence). V was pared by 0 bases and J by 5 bases, with 11 bases between. The CDR3 is made up of 15 amino acids. In DNA form, the CDR3 reads TGTGCCAGCAGTTTATCGCCGGGGGGCTATCAGCCCCAGCATTTT. Translating gives CASSLSPGGYQPQHF.

The chain is built from TRBV6-1 and TRBJ1-2; the D gene is possibly TRBD1 (5 bases). The CDR3 sequence is 12 residues long. V shed 8 bases and J shed 5 bases, with 12 bases lying between them. Germline V gene sequence: CDR1 MNHNS, CDR2 SASEGT. CDR3 DNA sequence: TGTGCCAGCGGGAAGGGGCAGTATGGCTACACCTTC. Protein product: CASGKGQYGYTF.

This clone was seen only a few times. The chain recombines TRBV9 with TRBJ2-5; 7 bases line up with TRBD2. This CDR3 has 15 amino acids. The trim removed 3 bases at V and 1 base at J, leaving 6 bases unmatched. Germline CDR1 reads SGDLS; CDR2 reads YYNGEE. Here the CDR3 DNA reads TGTGCCAGCAGCGCCGGGGGGACGCGCCAAGAGACCCAGTACTTC. It is translated as CASSAGGTRQETQYF.

V is TRBV7-6 and J is TRBJ1-1; no reliable D call. Trimming removed 3 bases from V and 5 bases from J, with 7 bases in between. There are 12 residues in the CDR3. Germline values: CDR1 SGHVS, CDR2 FNYEAQ. The CDR3 here is CASSFRSTEAFF. The CDR3 coding sequence is TGTGCCAGCAGCTTTCGTAGTACTGAAGCTTTCTTT.

V gene TRBV5-4 combines with J gene TRBJ2-1; 9 bases map to TRBD2. The ends lost 4 bases at V and 3 bases at J; junction bases unmatched: 14. CDR1 and CDR2 from the germline V gene are SGHNT and YYREEE (reference sequence). This CDR3 spans 18 amino acids. This CDR3 is CASSLGGLGTSNYNEQFF. In nucleotides, the CDR3 is TGTGCCAGCAGCCTGGGCGGATTGGGGACTAGCAACTACAATGAGCAGTTCTTC.

The V call is TRBV5-1, the J call TRBJ1-3, with D possibly TRBD1 on 6 matching bases. Germline V CDR1 and CDR2: SGHRS, YFSETQ. The CDR3 is 17 amino acids. V was shortened by 0 bases and J by 3 bases, with 16 bases between the two germline ends. The CDR3 is CASSLAGGGQVGNTIYF. CDR3 in DNA: TGCGCCAGCAGCTTGGCCGGCGGGGGGCAAGTTGGAAACACCATATATTTT.

The chain is built from TRBV6-6 and TRBJ2-1; D may be TRBD2 (6 bases). V lost 2 bases, J lost 1 base, and 12 bases lay in between. The CDR3 is 16 amino acids. Germline V gene lookup returns CDR1 MNHNY and CDR2 SVGAGI (reference sequence). The DNA for the CDR3 is TGTGCCAGCAGTTACGGCGGGACTGTTTCCTACAATGAGCAGTTCTTC. Translation gives CASSYGGTVSYNEQFF.

A few counts support this clone. The genes are TRBV7-6 and TRBJ1-1, with a tentative D call TRBD1 (5 bases). Per the germline V gene, CDR1 is SGHVS and CDR2 is FNYEAQ. There are 15 residues in the CDR3. V lost 8 bases to trimming and J lost 3 bases, with 19 bases between them. In DNA form, the CDR3 reads TGTGCCAGCTCCGGGGCTAGCCCGGGGGACACTGAAGCTTTCTTT. Translation: CASSGASPGDTEAFF.

For this clone: Its ends do not fully match the called genes, so a read error is possible. The same CDR3 is also encoded by other DNA sequences in this sample. CDR3 loop: CASSGSGSSYNEQFF. Written as DNA, the CDR3 is TGTGCCAGCAGCGGTAGCGGGAGCTCCTACAATGAGCAATTCTTC. The rearrangement uses TRBV9 and TRBJ2-1, with 9 bases that match TRBD2. The CDR3 totals 15 residues. The V gene's germline CDR1 is SGDLS and CDR2 YYNGEE.

The J gene is TRBJ1-1, the V gene TRBV29-1, with TRBD1 identical over 10 bases. The V segment lost 7 bases and the J segment 0 bases; nucleotides outside the gene matches: 2. Germline V CDR1 and CDR2: SQVTM, ANQGSEA. The CDR3 has 13 residues. CDR3 DNA: TGCAGCGGGACAGGGGGACTGAACACTGAAGCTTTCTTT. This sequence encodes CSGTGGLNTEAFF.

This chain links TRBV11-3 with TRBJ2-5; D is possibly TRBD1 (5 bases). The CDR3 extends over 14 amino acids. The germline gives CDR1 SGHNT, CDR2 YENEEA. The V end was cut by 2 bases, the J end by 2 bases, with 9 bases between. CDR3 in amino acids: CASSLQGYQETQYF. The CDR3 region has the DNA TGTGCCAGCAGCTTACAGGGCTATCAAGAGACCCAGTACTTC.

The rearrangement uses TRBV6-1 and TRBJ1-6; TRBD1 agrees at 8 bases. Germline trimming cut 6 bases from V and 10 bases from J; bases unmatched to any gene: 5. The CDR3 consists of 13 residues. The germline V gene has CDR1 MNHNS and CDR2 SASEGT. The CDR3, as DNA: TGTGCCAGCAGCATGACAGGGGAATCACCCCTCCACTTT. Translated, it gives CASSMTGESPLHF.

CDR3: CASGLASNEQFF. The CDR3 nucleotides read TGTGCTAGTGGTTTGGCCAGCAATGAGCAGTTCTTC. This sequence joins TRBV12-5 and TRBJ2-1; D not resolved. The CDR3 has 12 residues. Germline CDR1 is LGHNT and CDR2 is FRNRAP. The V end was cut by 1 base, the J end by 6 bases, with 4 bases between.